The 25 T cell receptor beta chains reported below all come from one sample, sequenced in a study of cytomegalovirus exposure and HLA in healthy donors. 13 Jbeta primers and 60 Vbeta primers were used for the PCR. This table comes from immunoSEQ multiplex PCR, and its TCRdb copy is limited to in-frame clones, with some not included. The sample has about 130,000 clones; around 81% are singletons. Sequenced sample: PBMCs. These receptors originate from a woman aged 50 to 60 in good health and CMV-seronegative.

This clone has only one observation. The chain employs TRBV30 and TRBJ1-2, with D unresolved. Between the trimmed V and J ends, which lost 0 bases and 5 bases, there was a span of 7 bases. The CDR3 loop spans 12 amino acids. CDR1 and CDR2 from the germline V gene are GTSNPN and SVGIG (reference sequence). The CDR3 DNA is TGTGCCTGGAGTGTAGGGAGATATGGCTACACCTTC. It encodes CAWSVGRYGYTF.

The chain couples TRBV4-1 to TRBJ2-7; D call uncertain. The germline gives CDR1 MGHRA, CDR2 YSYEKL. The CDR3 loop spans 18 amino acids. V shed 0 bases and J shed 0 bases, with 18 bases lying between them. The CDR3 DNA reads TGCGCCAGCAGCCAAGAGTCAGAGCTTTCGACATCCTCCTACGAGCAGTACTTC. It translates to CASSQESELSTSSYEQYF.

The chain combines TRBV5-1 with TRBJ2-7, with 7 bases lining up with TRBD1. Per the germline V gene, CDR1 is SGHRS and CDR2 is YFSETQ. Trimming at V came to 5 bases and at J to 2 bases, leaving 4 bases not matched to a gene. This CDR3 has 13 residues. CDR3 residues: CASRGDSPYEQYF. CDR3 nucleotide sequence: TGCGCCAGCAGGGGGGACAGCCCCTACGAGCAGTACTTC.

The chain employs TRBV7-9 and TRBJ2-7, with 9 bases identical to TRBD2. Trimming at V came to 5 bases and at J to 3 bases, leaving 14 bases not matched to a gene. The germline V gene has CDR1 SEHNR and CDR2 FQNEAQ (reference sequence). This CDR3 comprises 17 residues. As DNA, the CDR3 is TGTGCCAGCAGCATGACACCAGGGGGTAGCGGGAGCTACGAGCAGTACGTC. Its protein is CASSMTPGGSGSYEQYV.

This chain joins TRBV28 and TRBJ2-7; 11 nucleotides agree with TRBD2. Germline V gives CDR1 MDHEN, CDR2 SYDVKM. With 8 bases clipped from V and 3 bases from J, the junction kept 6 bases outside the gene matches. This CDR3 comprises 14 residues. CDR3 sequence reads: CASGLAGGVYEQYF. The DNA of the CDR3 is TGTGCCAGCGGATTAGCGGGAGGGGTCTACGAGCAGTACTTC.

The chain is built from TRBV27 and TRBJ1-5; 9 bases are a match to TRBD1. Germline CDR1 and CDR2: MNHEY and SMNVEV (reference sequence). After removal of 5 bases from V and 6 bases from J, the junction contained 2 bases not matched to a gene. The CDR3 sequence is 13 residues long. The CDR3 DNA reads TGTGCCAGCAGTCCGGACAGGGGTCAGCCCCAGCATTTT. Translated, it gives CASSPDRGQPQHF.

J is TRBJ1-5 and V is TRBV7-9, with unresolved D. Trimming removed 3 bases from V and 4 bases from J, with 4 bases in between. Germline values: CDR1 SEHNR, CDR2 FQNEAQ (reference sequence). The CDR3 is 12 residues long. CDR3 amino acids: CASSFPNQPQHF. The CDR3 DNA sequence: TGTGCCAGCAGCTTCCCAAATCAGCCCCAGCATTTT.

Comment on this clone: One junction end does not reproduce the germline sequence, and a read error may be involved. The V call is TRBV2, the J call TRBJ2-5; TRBD2 might be the D (5 bases). The CDR3 sequence is 11 residues long. Germline loops: CDR1 SNHLY, CDR2 FYNNEI. In nucleotides, the CDR3 is TGTGCCAGCACTACACTACTAGTATCTGACTTC. Amino acids: CASTTLLVSDF.

Here the CDR3 reads CASSLYRGTGGDEQFF. The DNA for the CDR3 is TGTGCCAGCAGCTTATATCGTGGGACAGGGGGAGATGAGCAGTTCTTC. The chain uses TRBV7-2 and TRBJ2-1; 11 nucleotides match TRBD1. Germline trimming cut 2 bases from V and 8 bases from J; bases unmatched to any gene: 8. Germline CDR1 reads SGHTA; CDR2 reads FQGNSA. This CDR3 contains 16 residues.

This rearrangement joins TRBV29-1 to TRBJ2-3, with D perhaps matching TRBD1 (5 bases). Looked up from germline, CDR1 is SQVTM and CDR2 is ANQGSEA. The CDR3 is made up of 14 amino acids. V dropped 3 bases and J dropped 0 bases, with 10 bases sitting between them. The CDR3 spells CSVEGHMSTDTQYF. The CDR3 DNA sequence: TGCAGCGTTGAGGGGCACATGAGCACAGATACGCAGTATTTT.

The J gene is TRBJ1-2, the V gene TRBV6-1, with D possibly matching TRBD1 (5 bases). Germline V gives CDR1 MNHNS, CDR2 SASEGT. Trimming cost V 7 bases and J 7 bases, with 13 bases left between them. This CDR3 comprises 12 residues. Here the CDR3 DNA reads TGTGCCAGCAAGGGGATGTGGCGTGGCTACACCTTC. This sequence encodes CASKGMWRGYTF.

V usage is TRBV27 and J usage is TRBJ2-7, with 7 bases matching TRBD2. The germline CDR1 and CDR2 sequences are MNHEY and SMNVEV (reference sequence). The V and J ends lost 5 bases and 2 bases, in that order; junction bases with no gene match: 15. This CDR3 comprises 17 residues. The CDR3, as DNA: TGTGCCAGCAGTACTCTTGGGGGTGCTAGCGGTCCCTACGAGCAGTACTTC. Translation gives CASSTLGGASGPYEQYF.

The table lists this clone with a count of one. CDR3 bases: TGTGCTAGTGGATACGGGGCGGGAGACACAGATACGCAGTATTTT. Residues: CASGYGAGDTDTQYF. This chain uses TRBV12-5 with TRBJ2-3; TRBD2 matches at 7 bases. V lost 6 bases to trimming and J lost 2 bases; unmatched junction nucleotides: 8. Germline CDR1 is LGHNT and CDR2 is FRNRAP. The CDR3 is 15 amino acids.

The chain is built from TRBV9 and TRBJ2-1; 7 nucleotides agree with TRBD2. V lost 3 bases to trimming and J lost 6 bases; unmatched junction nucleotides: 6. The length of the CDR3 is 14 residues. CDR1 SGDLS and CDR2 YYNGEE come from the germline V gene. The CDR3 here is CASSAAGRGNEQFF. DNA of the CDR3: TGTGCCAGCAGCGCGGCTGGGAGGGGCAATGAGCAGTTCTTC.

The chain employs TRBV19 and TRBJ2-2; 7 bases agree with TRBD2. CDR1 is LNHDA, CDR2 SQIVND, per germline (reference sequence). The CDR3 sequence is 14 residues long. V gave up 7 bases and J gave up 5 bases; unmatched junction bases: 7. CDR3 residues: CASTGGERTGELFF. CDR3 DNA sequence: TGTGCCAGTACGGGGGGAGAACGAACCGGGGAGCTGTTTTTT. Looking up the rest from reference TRBV19 and TRBJ2-2 gives the full variable domain: DGGITQSPKYLFRKEGQNVTLSCEQNLNHDAMYWYRQDPGQGLRLIYYSQIVNDFQKGDIAEGYSVSREKKESFPLTVTSAQKNPTAFYLCASTGGERTGELFFGEGSRLTVL.

This clone was seen a handful of times. The chain has TRBV6-6 and TRBJ1-5; tentative D call: TRBD1 (5 bases). The germline gives CDR1 MNHNY, CDR2 SVGAGI (reference sequence). CDR3 length equals 13 residues. Trimming left V 6 bases short and J 6 bases short, with 12 bases between. CDR3 nucleotide sequence: TGTGCCAGCAGCGTGACAGAGAGTCAGCCCCAGCATTTT. Amino acids: CASSVTESQPQHF.

The sample holds a few counts of this clone. The chain recombines TRBV30 with TRBJ2-5, with a possible D match to TRBD2 (5 bases). The J call could be wrong; TRBJ2-7 is a better fit for the DNA end. CDR3 length: 13 residues. Germline CDR1 GTSNPN, CDR2 SVGIG (reference sequence). The CDR3 reads CAWSVIEGHEQYF. Here the CDR3 DNA reads TGTGCCTGGAGTGTCATAGAGGGCCACGAGCAGTACTTC.

This clone was detected only a few times. J is TRBJ1-1 and V is TRBV27, with D tentatively TRBD1 (5 bases). There are 14 residues in the CDR3. CDR1 is MNHEY, CDR2 SMNVEV, per germline (reference sequence). V was cut by 4 bases and J by 1 base, with 10 bases left in between. The CDR3 here is CASSSFQGNTEAFF. In DNA, the CDR3 is TGTGCCAGCAGTTCCTTCCAGGGGAACACTGAAGCTTTCTTT.

The CDR3 spells CASSPIYGYTF. CDR3 nucleotides: TGTGCCAGCAGCCCCATCTATGGCTACACCTTC. The V and J genes are TRBV7-2 and TRBJ1-2; D gene unclear. V gave up 5 bases and J gave up 4 bases, with 5 bases separating them. CDR1 and CDR2 from the germline V gene are SGHTA and FQGNSA. This CDR3 comprises 11 residues.

The V gene is TRBV7-9, the J gene TRBJ1-2, with D maybe TRBD1 (6 bases). Trimming removed 2 bases at V and 6 bases at J, with 16 bases between. The CDR3 spans 15 residues. The germline CDR1 and CDR2 sequences are SEHNR and FQNEAQ (reference sequence). This CDR3 is CASSLSTGIGNGYTF. In DNA form, the CDR3 reads TGTGCCAGCAGCTTATCTACAGGGATAGGAAATGGCTACACCTTC.

The V and J genes are TRBV4-1 and TRBJ1-1, with 7 bases that match TRBD1. V dropped 1 base and J dropped 3; count of bases not matched to a gene: 5. From germline, CDR1 is MGHRA and CDR2 YSYEKL. The length of the CDR3 is 15 residues. CDR3 DNA: TGCGCCAGCAGCCAAGGACAGGGATGGGACACTGAAGCTTTCTTT. It codes for CASSQGQGWDTEAFF.

The J gene is TRBJ2-1, the V gene TRBV11-1, with TRBD1 identical over 10 bases. The V gene end was trimmed by 5 bases and the J gene end by 7 bases; junction bases not matched to a gene: 11. The CDR3 spans 16 residues. Germline CDR1 SGHAT, CDR2 FQDESV (reference sequence). DNA for the CDR3: TGTGCCAGCAGCCCGCTGACAGGGGGCGCAGGGAATGAGCAGTTCTTC. Translation: CASSPLTGGAGNEQFF.

This clone has only one observation. CDR3 residues: CASGGRDTEAFF. In DNA, the CDR3 is TGCGCCAGCGGAGGGAGGGACACTGAAGCTTTCTTT. The V gene is TRBV5-1, the J gene TRBJ1-1; D is unresolved. The CDR3 consists of 12 residues. Germline V gene lookup returns CDR1 SGHRS and CDR2 YFSETQ. V lost 7 bases and J lost 3, with 10 bases in between.

The rearrangement links TRBV30 to TRBJ1-3, with TRBD1 matching over 9 bases. The CDR3 is made up of 15 amino acids. V lost 0 bases and J lost 4; bases outside the gene matches: 4. Germline CDR1 GTSNPN, CDR2 SVGIG (reference sequence). The CDR3 here is CAWSVQGAKGNTIYF. CDR3 nucleotides: TGTGCCTGGAGTGTACAGGGGGCTAAAGGAAACACCATATATTTT.

V and J are TRBV6-5 and TRBJ2-1; weak D call: TRBD2 (6 bases). V was cut by 6 bases and J by 0 bases, with 6 bases left in between. This CDR3 comprises 13 residues. Germline V CDR1 and CDR2: MNHEY, SVGAGI. The CDR3 region has the DNA TGTGCCAGCAGGACTAGCTCCTACAATGAGCAGTTCTTC. Amino acid sequence: CASRTSSYNEQFF.